These 21 T cell receptor beta chains share one sample of origin, sequenced in a study of human T cells and chemical hapten exposure (dated by TCRdb to the early 2020s). The time point label on this specimen signifies: patch test 2, 6 weeks after DPC sensitization. The sample's treatment or condition label, decoded: therapeutic diphenylcyclopropenone sensitization with weekly scalp DPC. The receptor library was made with RACE. This sample was sequenced with a NextSeq 500. The public reads were reprocessed in TCRdb via fastp at Q25 and MiXCR, keeping in-frame beta chains. Duplicate CDR3 protein sequences are folded into a single record with the most common DNA and genes. This sample lists tens of thousands of distinct CDR3 sequences; approximately 9% were detected once. Roughly 7.1% of the sample is taken by the ten largest. This material consisted of whole blood, taken in connection with sensitization to the hapten diphenylcyclopropenone (DPC). The receptors here all came from a man aged 30 to 45 with alopecia areata. Some clones in this sample may be carry-over from other donors' samples.

J is TRBJ2-5 and V is TRBV7-6; possibly TRBD2 for D (6 bases). The CDR3 is made up of 14 amino acids. Germline CDR1 SGHVS, CDR2 FNYEAQ. V gave up 3 bases and J gave up 4 bases, with 12 bases separating them. CDR3 DNA sequence: TGTGCCAGCAGCTTGGAGGGTGAGGGAGAGACCCAGTACTTC. This translates into CASSLEGEGETQYF.

Ten or more counts support this clonotype. This chain uses TRBV7-2 with TRBJ2-7, with TRBD2 identical over 8 bases. Trimming removed 4 bases from V and 0 bases from J; junction bases left unmatched: 5. The V gene's germline CDR1 is SGHTA and CDR2 FQGNSA. There are 15 residues in the CDR3. CDR3: CASSSLSGSSYEQYF. The CDR3 DNA sequence: TGTGCCAGCAGCTCCCTGAGCGGGAGCTCCTACGAGCAGTACTTC.

This clonotype showed up just a few times. This chain uses TRBV12-3 or TRBV12-4 with TRBJ1-6; a possible D gene is TRBD1 (5 bases). Trimming took off 4 bases at V and 7 bases at J, with 11 bases between the two ends. The CDR3 loop spans 14 amino acids. This CDR3 is CASSWRGGNSPLHF. In DNA, the CDR3 is TGTGCCAGCAGTTGGAGGGGAGGCAATTCACCCCTCCACTTT.

Details on this clonotype: One base away lies a much larger clone, so this may be a sequencing read error. V and J are TRBV12-3 or TRBV12-4 and TRBJ1-1, with TRBD1 matching 8 bases. Germline trimming cut 4 bases from V and 13 bases from J; bases unmatched to any gene: 14. This CDR3 has 14 amino acids. The DNA for the CDR3 is TGTGCCAGCAGTTCCTGGGGACAGGCTGTTGCAAGTTTCTTT. Its translation: CASSSWGQAVASFF.

The chain recombines TRBV27 with TRBJ2-7; possibly TRBD1 for D (5 bases). Trimming removed 5 bases at V and 0 bases at J, with 17 bases between. CDR1 is MNHEY and CDR2 is SMNVEV in the germline V gene (reference sequence). The CDR3 covers 16 residues. The CDR3 DNA sequence: TGTGCCAGCAGTCCCCCTCGGACACTCTACTCCTACGAGCAGTACTTC. Its protein product is CASSPPRTLYSYEQYF.

This clonotype has ten or more counts. This chain links TRBV25-1 with TRBJ1-1; D uncertain. Germline values: CDR1 MGHDK, CDR2 SYGVNS. The ends were cut back, 3 bases at V and 4 bases at J, with 12 bases in the middle. CDR3 length equals 14 residues. The CDR3 nucleotides read TGTGCCAGCAGTGACCCTTCGGGCTCCACTGAAGCTTTCTTT. Translating it yields CASSDPSGSTEAFF.

This clonotype was recorded many times. The gene calls are TRBV5-8 and TRBJ2-1, with 12 bases aligning to TRBD2. The CDR3 consists of 19 residues. V was pared by 8 bases and J by 0 bases, with 15 bases of the junction left unmatched. Germline assignment: CDR1 SGHTS and CDR2 YDEGEE. CDR3 sequence: CASSSRGTSGWSSYNEQFF. The CDR3 DNA follows: TGTGCCAGTTCCTCCAGGGGGACTAGCGGGTGGAGCTCCTACAATGAGCAGTTCTTC.

This clonotype was recorded at least ten times. CDR3 bases: TGTGCCAGCAGCATAGGGACAGAAGAGACCCAGTACTTC. This encodes CASSIGTEETQYF. V usage is TRBV9 and J usage is TRBJ2-5; 7 bases align to TRBD1. J was trimmed by 3 bases and V by 4 bases; bases with no gene match: 3. This CDR3 is 13 amino acids long. CDR1 and CDR2 from the germline V gene are SGDLS and YYNGEE.

This clonotype was detected ten times or more. This sequence joins TRBV20-1 and TRBJ2-2, with D maybe TRBD2 (6 bases). The CDR3 consists of 15 residues. Trimming removed 2 bases at V and 0 bases at J, with 10 bases between. CDR1 and CDR2 (germline): DFQATT, SNEGSKA (reference sequence). CDR3 bases: TGCAGTGCTAGAACAGGCGGGGCGAACACCGGGGAGCTGTTTTTT. Encoded protein: CSARTGGANTGELFF.

This clonotype was detected only a few times. The chain employs TRBV2 and TRBJ2-5; perhaps TRBD2 as D (6 bases). The germline V and J ends were trimmed by 8 bases and 7 bases, with 17 bases remaining between them. The CDR3 totals 13 residues. Germline V gene lookup returns CDR1 SNHLY and CDR2 FYNNEI. The CDR3 nucleotides are TGTGCCAGCGGGGCGGGAATCTATGGGACCCAGTACTTC. It is translated as CASGAGIYGTQYF.

This clonotype came up a few times. V and J are TRBV14 and TRBJ2-7; the D gene could be TRBD1 or TRBD2 (6 bases each). Germline-derived CDR1 and CDR2 are SGHDN and FVKESK. V lost 2 bases and J lost 4, with 15 bases in between. The CDR3 loop spans 15 amino acids. DNA for the CDR3: TGTGCCAGCAGCCAATTTCTGGGGGCGGGGTACGAGCAGTACTTC. Protein: CASSQFLGAGYEQYF.

By share of the sample, this clonotype is medium-sized. CDR3 in DNA: TGTGCCAGCAGTTCATGGACGGTGAACACTGAAGCTTTCTTT. Amino acid sequence: CASSSWTVNTEAFF. The J gene is TRBJ1-1, the V gene TRBV6-1; D not certain. With 5 bases removed from V and 0 bases from J, the gap between germline ends came to 10 bases. The CDR3 loop spans 14 amino acids. Germline assignment: CDR1 MNHNS and CDR2 SASEGT.

By share of the sample, this clonotype is medium-sized. This chain connects TRBV4-3 to TRBJ2-1, with D possibly TRBD1 on 6 matching bases. The CDR3 is 15 residues long. Germline CDR1 and CDR2: LGHNA and YSLEER. Between the trimmed V and J ends, which lost 0 bases and 7 bases, there was a span of 13 bases. The CDR3 DNA is TGCGCCAGCAGCCAAGACAGGGGATTCCGAAATGAGCAGTTCTTC. Translated: CASSQDRGFRNEQFF.

Of note for this clonotype: A single base separates this from a much larger clone, so it may be a read error. J is TRBJ1-3 and V is TRBV19; D gene uncertain. The germline gives CDR1 LNHDA, CDR2 SQIVND (reference sequence). The CDR3 runs 15 residues. CDR3 region: CARSNPTGSGNTIYF. The CDR3 coding sequence is TGTGCCAGAAGTAATCCGACGGGCTCTGGAAACACCATATATTTT.

This clonotype was detected a few times. The V call is TRBV6-2 or TRBV6-3, the J call TRBJ2-7; 9 bases are a match to TRBD2. Germline CDR1 MNHEY, CDR2 SVGEGT. This CDR3 contains 15 residues. V lost 5 bases to trimming and J lost 2 bases; unmatched junction nucleotides: 7. The DNA for the CDR3 is TGTGCCAGCAGTCAGAGAGCGGGGGGCGCCTACGAGCAGTACTTC. It codes for CASSQRAGGAYEQYF.

This clonotype showed up many times. This rearrangement joins TRBV15 to TRBJ1-1, with D perhaps matching TRBD1 (5 bases). The germline V gene encodes CDR1 LNHNV and CDR2 YYDKDF (reference sequence). The CDR3 length is 16 residues. Trimming removed 0 bases at V and 1 base at J, with 12 bases between. CDR3 sequence: CATSREPGQGNTEAFF. In DNA form, the CDR3 reads TGTGCCACCAGCAGAGAGCCAGGCCAGGGGAACACTGAAGCTTTCTTT.

In this sample, this clonotype turned up a few times. This chain links TRBV29-1 with TRBJ2-7, with a weak D call TRBD2 (7 bases). V lost 6 bases and J 7 bases, leaving 25 bases between the germline ends. In germline, CDR1 is SQVTM, CDR2 ANQGSEA. CDR3 size: 15 residues. The CDR3 coding sequence is TGCAGCGTCGCGGGACAAAAGGCGGGAGAAAGTGAGCAGTACTTC. Amino acid sequence: CSVAGQKAGESEQYF.

This chain links TRBV6-5 with TRBJ2-7; the match to TRBD2 covers 9 bases. This CDR3 contains 12 residues. In germline, CDR1 is MNHEY, CDR2 SVGAGI. V gave up 8 bases and J gave up 4 bases; unmatched junction bases: 3. The CDR3 loop reads CASASGKYEQYF. The CDR3 DNA reads TGTGCCAGCGCTAGCGGGAAGTACGAGCAGTACTTC.

This clonotype has ten or more counts. The chain carries TRBV19 and TRBJ1-5; maybe TRBD1 (5 bases). This CDR3 comprises 13 residues. CDR1 LNHDA and CDR2 SQIVND come from the germline V gene (reference sequence). V dropped 7 bases and J dropped 4 bases, with 11 bases sitting between them. The CDR3 region has the DNA TGTGCCAGTACGAGACAGCAAAATCAGCCCCAGCATTTT. Its protein product is CASTRQQNQPQHF.

This clonotype was observed at least ten times. The rearrangement links TRBV7-2 to TRBJ2-3, with 8 bases identical to TRBD2. The CDR3 totals 15 residues. The V gene end was trimmed by 5 bases and the J gene end by 0 bases; junction bases not matched to a gene: 4. The germline gives CDR1 SGHTA, CDR2 FQGNSA. In DNA, the CDR3 is TGTGCCAGCAGCACGACTAGCGTAAGCACAGATACGCAGTATTTT. Protein sequence: CASSTTSVSTDTQYF.

This clonotype was observed a few times. The rearrangement links TRBV6-2 or TRBV6-3 to TRBJ2-7, with 12 nucleotides matching TRBD2. Germline V lookup: CDR1 MNHEY, CDR2 SVGEGT. The junction had 8 bases not matched to a gene; V was cut back by 7 bases and J by 4 bases. CDR3 length: 15 amino acids. The DNA of the CDR3 is TGTGCCAGCACCTTCTCGGGACTAGCGGGTTACGAGCAGTACTTC. This sequence encodes CASTFSGLAGYEQYF.